This is a list of T cell receptor beta chains from one sample in a study of cytomegalovirus exposure and HLA in healthy donors. Produced via immunoSEQ multiplex PCR; TCRdb's table is partial and in-frame only. The sample holds 150,000 or so clones, 78% seen once. The source material was PBMCs. The receptors come from a woman aged 40 to 55 in good health and CMV-seronegative. Each CDR3 is given with its conserved first and last residue.

V	J	CDR3
TRBV28	TRBJ1-1	CASRRTGDRNTEAFF
TRBV28	TRBJ1-2	CASTPWDRGYGYTF
TRBV2	TRBJ1-2	CASKGQVSGYTF
TRBV6-5	TRBJ2-3	CASRKNLATADTQYF
TRBV25-1	TRBJ2-7	CASSQAGGGEQYF
TRBV7-9	TRBJ1-1	CASIPYRGGNTEAFF
TRBV5-1	TRBJ1-6	CASSLDRNSPLHF
TRBV2	TRBJ2-5	CASSPYQETQYF
TRBV4-1	TRBJ2-3	CATGRLAGEGDTQYF
TRBV10-2	TRBJ2-7	CASSGPDLTRGGYEQYF
TRBV6-1	TRBJ1-5	CASSPRVDSNQPQHF
TRBV25-1	TRBJ2-2	CASSAGQWSTGELFF
TRBV6-1	TRBJ1-2	CASRPDRGYGYTF
TRBV6-4	TRBJ1-2	CASSPGQGIGYTF
TRBV18	TRBJ1-3	CASSPWRARQGAGNTIYF
TRBV19	TRBJ1-2	CASSGGQASYGYTF
TRBV7-2	TRBJ2-3	CASSLRLAGGLSTDTQYF
TRBV28	TRBJ2-6	CASSAVSGANVLTF
TRBV4-1	TRBJ2-3	CASSQVRSAGGERDTQYF
TRBV5-4	TRBJ1-1	CASKFPWGHTEAFF
TRBV2	TRBJ1-4	CASSDRGFEKLFF
TRBV7-9	TRBJ1-2	CASSFHRGQGDYGYTF
TRBV6-6	TRBJ1-1	CASSYGQGPMNTEAFF
TRBV15	TRBJ1-2	CATSRNRDFYGYTF
TRBV2	TRBJ1-1	CASTPPGTMNTEAFF
TRBV7-2	TRBJ1-1	CASSSWHREITEAFF
TRBV5-1	TRBJ1-1	CASSLRSTTDNTEAFF
TRBV2	TRBJ2-2	CASSEGRAGELFF
TRBV6-5	TRBJ1-6	CASSWNRDNSPLHF
TRBV11-2	TRBJ1-6	CASSQSDSYNSPLHF
TRBV6-1	TRBJ1-2	CASSLGQLRGYTF
TRBV5-4	TRBJ2-5	CASSFKEQETQYF
TRBV7-9	TRBJ1-2	CSSSLTGKGYTF
TRBV7-3	TRBJ2-1	CASSLTRAGGGNEQFF
TRBV5-4	TRBJ2-3	CASSTGLAGSTDTQYF
TRBV2	TRBJ1-5	CASSEDIYQPQHF
TRBV6-6	TRBJ1-1	CASSEGRWVTEAFF
TRBV2	TRBJ2-3	CASSEQGLNTDTQYF
TRBV7-9	TRBJ1-3	CASSLGGTAGNTIYF
TRBV5-4	TRBJ2-4	CASSLKTGGNIQYF
TRBV7-2	TRBJ2-7	CASSLGGGISYEQYF
TRBV19	TRBJ1-5	CASSLYWTGENQPQHF
TRBV5-4	TRBJ2-5	CASSAGQGRETQYF
TRBV7-8	TRBJ1-6	CASSPRVPNSPLHF
TRBV7-9	TRBJ2-3	CASSSTGGLTDTQYF